The 2 T cell receptor beta chains below all came from one sample that was sequenced in a study of blood T cells in healthy people across ages. It was with a sample-barcoded 5' primer and a J-beta primer mix that a second PCR of about 6 to 11 cycles was run. TCRdb reanalysed the 5' RACE reads using MiXCR and keeps one entry per CDR3 protein. Counted here are around 670,000 distinct CDR3 sequences, about 30% occurring once; the ten biggest clones make up 15% to 18%. The sample consisted of blood. These receptors were obtained from a woman older than 75 in good health.

This clonotype was observed at least ten times. This CDR3 reads CSVPNGQLLSNYGYTF. The CDR3 nucleotides are TGCAGTGTTCCAAATGGACAGCTCCTCTCTAACTATGGCTACACCTTC. The chain employs TRBV20-1 and TRBJ1-2; weak D call: TRBD1 (6 bases). CDR1 is DFQATT, CDR2 SNEGSKA, per germline (reference sequence). The ends were cut back, 7 bases at V and 0 bases at J, with 21 bases in the middle. The CDR3 runs to 16 residues.

This clonotype was recorded many times. The chain recombines TRBV5-1 with TRBJ1-1; D may be TRBD1 (5 bases). Deletions cut 0 bases from V and 5 bases from J, with 11 bases between. The CDR3 covers 14 residues. Per germline, CDR1 SGHRS and CDR2 YFSETQ. In DNA form, the CDR3 reads TGCGCCAGCAGCTTGGACCCGGGGGTAACTGAAGCTTTCTTT. Amino acid sequence: CASSLDPGVTEAFF.